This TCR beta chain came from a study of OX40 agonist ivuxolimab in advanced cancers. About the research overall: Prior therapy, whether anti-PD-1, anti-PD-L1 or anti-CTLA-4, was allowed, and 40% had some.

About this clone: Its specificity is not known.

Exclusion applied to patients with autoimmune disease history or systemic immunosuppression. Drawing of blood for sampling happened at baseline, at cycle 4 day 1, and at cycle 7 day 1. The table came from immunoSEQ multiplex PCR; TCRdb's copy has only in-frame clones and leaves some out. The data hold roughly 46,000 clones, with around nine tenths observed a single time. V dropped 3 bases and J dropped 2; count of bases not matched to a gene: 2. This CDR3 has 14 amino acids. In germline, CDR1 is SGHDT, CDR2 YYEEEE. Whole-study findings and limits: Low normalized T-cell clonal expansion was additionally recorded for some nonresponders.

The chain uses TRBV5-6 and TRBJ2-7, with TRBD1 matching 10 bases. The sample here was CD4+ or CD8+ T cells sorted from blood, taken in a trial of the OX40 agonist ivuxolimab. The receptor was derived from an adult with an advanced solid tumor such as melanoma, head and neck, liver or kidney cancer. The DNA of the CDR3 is TGTGCCAGCAGCTCGGGACAGGGGCCCTACGAGCAGTACTTC. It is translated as CASSSGQGPYEQYF.